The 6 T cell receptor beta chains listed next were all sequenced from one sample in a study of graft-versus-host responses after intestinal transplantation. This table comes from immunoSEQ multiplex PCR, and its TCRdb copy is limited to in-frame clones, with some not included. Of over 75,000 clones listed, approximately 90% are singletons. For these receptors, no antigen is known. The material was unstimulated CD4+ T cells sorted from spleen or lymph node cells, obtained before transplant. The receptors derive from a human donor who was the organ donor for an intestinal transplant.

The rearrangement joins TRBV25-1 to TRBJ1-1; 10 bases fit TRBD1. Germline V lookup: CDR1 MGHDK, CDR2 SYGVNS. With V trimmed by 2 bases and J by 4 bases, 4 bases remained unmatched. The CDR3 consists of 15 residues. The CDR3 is CASSEPRTGGTEAFF. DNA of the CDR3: TGTGCCAGCAGTGAACCTCGGACAGGGGGCACTGAAGCTTTCTTT.

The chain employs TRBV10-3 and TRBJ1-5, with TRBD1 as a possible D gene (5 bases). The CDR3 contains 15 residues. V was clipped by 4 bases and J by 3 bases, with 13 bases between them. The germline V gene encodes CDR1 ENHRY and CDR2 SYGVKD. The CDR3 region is CAISAGESDNQPQHF. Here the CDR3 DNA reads TGTGCCATCAGTGCGGGGGAGAGTGACAATCAGCCCCAGCATTTT.

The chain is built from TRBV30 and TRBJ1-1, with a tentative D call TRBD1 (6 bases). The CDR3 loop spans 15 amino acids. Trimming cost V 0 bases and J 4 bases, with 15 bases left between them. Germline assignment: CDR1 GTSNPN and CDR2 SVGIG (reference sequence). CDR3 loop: CAWSVWGAGGTEAFF. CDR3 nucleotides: TGTGCCTGGAGTGTTTGGGGGGCGGGGGGCACTGAAGCTTTCTTT.

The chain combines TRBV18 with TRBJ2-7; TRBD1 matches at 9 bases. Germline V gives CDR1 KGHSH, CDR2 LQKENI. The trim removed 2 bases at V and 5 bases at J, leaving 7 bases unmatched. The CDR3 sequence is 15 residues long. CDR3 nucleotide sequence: TGTGCCAGCTCACCATTAGGGACAGGGAGCGACGAGCAGTACTTC. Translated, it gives CASSPLGTGSDEQYF.

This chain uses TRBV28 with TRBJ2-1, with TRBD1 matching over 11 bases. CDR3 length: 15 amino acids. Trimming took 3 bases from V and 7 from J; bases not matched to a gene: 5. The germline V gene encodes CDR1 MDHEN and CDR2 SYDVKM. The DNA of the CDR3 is TGTGCCAGCAGTTTCCTCTGGGACAGGGGGAATGAGCAGTTCTTC. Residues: CASSFLWDRGNEQFF. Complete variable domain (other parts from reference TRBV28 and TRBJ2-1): DVKVTQSSRYLVKRTGEKVFLECVQDMDHENMFWYRQDPGLGLRLIYFSYDVKMKEKGDIPEGYSVSREKKERFSLILESASTNQTSMYLCASSFLWDRGNEQFFGPGTRLTVL.

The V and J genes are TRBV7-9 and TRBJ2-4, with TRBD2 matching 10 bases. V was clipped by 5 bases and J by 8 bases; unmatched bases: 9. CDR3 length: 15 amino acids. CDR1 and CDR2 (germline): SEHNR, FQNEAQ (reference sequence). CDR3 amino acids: CASSRPSGGADIQYF. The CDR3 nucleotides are TGTGCCAGCAGCCGACCGAGCGGGGGGGCCGACATTCAGTACTTC.